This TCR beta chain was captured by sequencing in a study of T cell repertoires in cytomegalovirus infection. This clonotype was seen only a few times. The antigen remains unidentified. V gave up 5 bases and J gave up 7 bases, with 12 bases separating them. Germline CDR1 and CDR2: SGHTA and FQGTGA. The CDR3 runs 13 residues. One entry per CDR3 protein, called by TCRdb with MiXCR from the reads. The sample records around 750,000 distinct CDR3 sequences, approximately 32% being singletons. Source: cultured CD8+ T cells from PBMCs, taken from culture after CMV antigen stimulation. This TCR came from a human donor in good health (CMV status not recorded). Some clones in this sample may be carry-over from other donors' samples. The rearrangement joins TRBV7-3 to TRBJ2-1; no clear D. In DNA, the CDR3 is TGTGCCAGCAGCCGCGCGGTGGGGAATGAGCAGTTCTTC. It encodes CASSRAVGNEQFF.